This TCR beta chain stems from a study of T cells after yellow fever vaccination. V lost 3 bases, J lost 3 bases, and 16 bases lay in between. This CDR3 comprises 15 residues. Per germline, CDR1 SGDLS and CDR2 YYNGEE. Production of TCR cDNA was by 5'RACE template switching, which also added a universal primer site and UMIs. In TCRdb, the 5' RACE reads were re-called with MiXCR into one record per CDR3 protein. This table has some 550,000 distinct CDR3 sequences, 19% appearing once. Study-level points and caveats: Primary-vaccination clones mostly resurfaced post-booster (around 96% CD4, under 90% CD8).

A word on this clonotype: Its antigen is still unknown.

Sequences were derived from PBMCs, sampled 15 days after the yellow fever booster vaccination. The origin of this receptor is a man in his thirties or forties who received the YFV17D yellow fever vaccine. V usage is TRBV9 and J usage is TRBJ2-7; D gene ambiguous. As DNA, the CDR3 is TGTGCCAGCAGCGAGGCGGTAGGATTTATCTACGAGCAGTACTTC. Amino acids: CASSEAVGFIYEQYF.